The rows below give T cell receptor beta chains drawn from one sample of a study of CD4 T cells in relation to SARS-CoV-2 and coronaviruses. The assay was immunoSEQ multiplex PCR, and TCRdb's table has in-frame clones only and misses some. The table lists 20,000 or so clones, around 81% of them singletons. These receptors' antigens are unknown. Sample: CD4+ T cells from PBMCs, cultured in vitro. These receptors were collected from a human donor in good health. The CDR3 runs from the conserved cysteine through the conserved F or W. The D gene is left open where the match is weak. A clone size is listed for some rows: how often the clone was seen (once, few, many), or a class if it is expanded.

d_gene	v_gene	j_gene	abundance	CDR3aa	CDR3nt
TRBD2	TRBV7-3	TRBJ2-7	.	CASSISGGPGSSYEQYF	TGTGCCAGCAGCATCTCGGGAGGGCCGGGTTCCTCCTACGAGCAGTACTTC
TRBD2	TRBV2	TRBJ2-3	.	CASSAGLAGGTDTQYF	TGTGCCAGCAGCGCGGGACTAGCGGGGGGCACAGATACGCAGTATTTT
.	TRBV12-5	TRBJ2-5	.	CASGSVGLGQETQYF	TGTGCTAGTGGATCGGTCGGGTTAGGCCAAGAGACCCAGTACTTC
TRBD2	TRBV3-1/TRBV3-2	TRBJ2-5	.	CASSLHPALGLGGKAQYF	TGTGCCAGCAGTCTCCACCCCGCCTTGGGACTAGGAGGCAAGGCCCAGTACTTC
TRBD2	TRBV19	TRBJ2-1	.	CASRPRTSGRENEQFF	TGTGCCAGTAGACCTCGGACTAGCGGGAGAGAAAATGAGCAGTTCTTC
.	TRBV5-1	TRBJ2-7	.	CASSPLASTYEQYF	TGCGCCAGCAGCCCCCTAGCGAGTACCTACGAGCAGTACTTC
.	TRBV5-1	TRBJ2-5	.	CASSLYRSETQYF	TGCGCCAGCAGCTTGTACAGGTCGGAGACCCAGTACTTC
.	TRBV7-2	TRBJ2-4	.	CASSSPTGLAKNIQYF	TGTGCCAGCAGCTCCCCCACGGGACTAGCCAAAAACATTCAGTACTTC
.	TRBV6-5	TRBJ2-4	.	CASILRYIQYF	TGTGCCAGCATCCTCCGCTACATTCAGTACTTC
.	TRBV4-3	TRBJ2-2	few	CASSQNKQGGTGELFF	TGCGCCAGCAGCCAAAACAAACAGGGCGGCACCGGGGAGCTGTTTTTT
.	TRBV30	TRBJ2-2	.	CAWSVGTGAGTGELFF	TGTGCCTGGAGTGTTGGAACGGGAGCGGGCACCGGGGAGCTGTTTTTT
TRBD1	TRBV19	TRBJ2-7	.	CASRGQGSGEQYF	TGTGCCAGTAGGGGACAGGGGTCTGGAGAGCAGTACTTC
.	TRBV13	TRBJ1-1	.	CASSLQSGGWDTEAFF	TGTGCCAGCAGCTTACAGTCCGGGGGCTGGGACACTGAAGCTTTCTTT
.	TRBV19	TRBJ2-3	.	CASSSGTSSTDTQYF	TGTGCCAGTAGCTCCGGGACTTCTAGCACAGATACGCAGTATTTT
TRBD2	TRBV3-1/TRBV3-2	TRBJ2-1	once	CASSAELAGVYNEQFF	TGTGCCAGCAGCGCCGAACTAGCGGGGGTCTACAATGAGCAGTTCTTC
TRBD2	TRBV7-8	TRBJ2-2	.	CASSPSAGRAGELFF	TGTGCCAGCAGCCCATCGGCGGGGAGGGCCGGGGAGCTGTTTTTT
TRBD2	TRBV14	TRBJ2-2	.	CASSQRRTSGGTTGELFF	TGTGCCAGCAGCCAGCGTAGGACTAGCGGGGGAACCACCGGGGAGCTGTTTTTT
.	TRBV10-2	TRBJ2-5	.	CASSVGTPQETQYF	TGCGCCAGCAGTGTAGGGACTCCCCAAGAGACCCAGTACTTC
.	TRBV6-5	TRBJ1-5	.	CASSKWGRGNQPQHF	TGTGCCAGCAGTAAGTGGGGCAGGGGCAATCAGCCCCAGCATTTT
.	TRBV11-3	TRBJ2-3	.	CASSLGPTDTQYF	TGTGCCAGCAGCTTAGGCCCGACGGATACGCAGTATTTT
TRBD1	TRBV9	TRBJ1-1	.	CASSAQTGATEAFF	TGTGCCAGCAGCGCTCAGACAGGGGCTACTGAAGCTTTCTTT
TRBD2	TRBV7-2	TRBJ2-5	.	CASSLGGSGGAFETQYF	TGTGCCAGCAGCTTAGGGGGTAGCGGGGGGGCCTTTGAGACCCAGTACTTC
.	TRBV5-6	TRBJ2-7	.	CASSSAGIPYEQYF	TGTGCCAGCAGCTCGGCAGGGATCCCCTACGAGCAGTACTTC
.	TRBV4-3	TRBJ1-1	.	CASSQDWGAPEAFF	TGCGCCAGCAGCCAAGATTGGGGGGCTCCCGAAGCTTTCTTT
TRBD2	TRBV5-1	TRBJ2-7	.	CASSSGREPYYEQYF	TGCGCCAGCAGTAGCGGGAGGGAACCCTACTACGAGCAGTACTTC
.	TRBV12-3/TRBV12-4	TRBJ1-2	few	CASSSSPYGYTF	TGTGCCAGCAGTTCCAGCCCCTATGGCTACACCTTC
.	TRBV19	TRBJ2-5	.	CASTGGTGQETQYF	TGTGCCAGTACCGGGGGCACAGGCCAAGAGACCCAGTACTTC
.	TRBV5-1	TRBJ1-2	.	CASNPGGKNYGYTF	TGCGCCAGCAACCCCGGGGGGAAGAACTATGGCTACACCTTC
TRBD2	TRBV5-1	TRBJ2-3	.	CASRSSGSTSDTQYF	TGCGCCAGCAGGTCTAGCGGGAGTACATCAGATACGCAGTATTTT
.	TRBV4-3	TRBJ2-1	.	CASSQDGGAFNEQFF	TGCGCCAGCAGCCAAGATGGGGGGGCCTTTAATGAGCAGTTCTTC
.	TRBV3-1/TRBV3-2	TRBJ2-7	once	CASSLLHEQYF	TGTGCCAGCAGCCTTCTCCACGAGCAGTACTTC
.	TRBV25-1	TRBJ1-2	.	CASSFQGTYGYTF	TGTGCCAGCAGCTTCCAGGGCACCTATGGCTACACCTTC
.	TRBV7-9	TRBJ1-5	.	CASSATGVGGQPQHF	TGTGCCAGCAGCGCGACAGGTGTGGGAGGCCAGCCCCAGCATTTT
TRBD2	TRBV5-1	TRBJ2-7	.	CASSLSPAGGPSSYEQYF	TGCGCCAGCAGCTTGTCTCCAGCGGGAGGCCCGAGCTCCTACGAGCAGTACTTC
.	TRBV30	TRBJ1-6	.	CAWTVSSYNSPLHF	TGTGCCTGGACGGTTAGCTCCTATAATTCACCCCTCCACTTT
.	TRBV2	TRBJ1-3	.	CASRKGSSGNTIYF	TGTGCCAGCAGAAAGGGGAGCTCTGGAAACACCATATATTTT